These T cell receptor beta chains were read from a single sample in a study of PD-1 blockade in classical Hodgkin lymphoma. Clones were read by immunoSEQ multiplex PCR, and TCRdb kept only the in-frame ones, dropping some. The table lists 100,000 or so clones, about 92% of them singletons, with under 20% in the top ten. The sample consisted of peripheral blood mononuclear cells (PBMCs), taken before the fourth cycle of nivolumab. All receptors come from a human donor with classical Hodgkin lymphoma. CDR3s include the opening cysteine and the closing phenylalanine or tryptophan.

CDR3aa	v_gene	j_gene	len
CASSLGAGPKGKLFF	TRBV7-9	TRBJ1-4	15
CASSRTDTQYF	TRBV6-6	TRBJ2-3	11
CASSELIGAARSEQYF	TRBV6-1	TRBJ2-7	16
CASYSRGGGDWNEQFF	TRBV28	TRBJ2-1	16
CASSLVSGNTIYF	TRBV5-4	TRBJ1-3	13
CASSQERGRSEKLFF	TRBV4-3	TRBJ1-4	15
CASSIVGEAYNEQFF	TRBV19	TRBJ2-1	15
CSVVRGAKLFF	TRBV29-1	TRBJ1-4	11
CASSLDSYGYTF	TRBV5-4	TRBJ1-2	12
CASSPGWDEQFF	TRBV27	TRBJ2-1	12
CASSLTVTNEKLFF	TRBV6-1	TRBJ1-4	14
CASSLGTGARYEQYF	TRBV27	TRBJ2-7	15
CASSLGEGIGYTF	TRBV5-6	TRBJ1-2	13
CASSRNTGELFF	TRBV7-2	TRBJ2-2	12
CASSSQGRGYTF	TRBV28	TRBJ1-2	12
CASSFELAGVDTQYF	TRBV7-6	TRBJ2-3	15
CSVESGNTIYF	TRBV29-1	TRBJ1-3	11
CASSTIRQGSYNEQFF	TRBV28	TRBJ2-1	16
CASSSFRGPEAFF	TRBV5-8	TRBJ1-1	13
CASSSDYNEKLFF	TRBV6-1	TRBJ1-4	13